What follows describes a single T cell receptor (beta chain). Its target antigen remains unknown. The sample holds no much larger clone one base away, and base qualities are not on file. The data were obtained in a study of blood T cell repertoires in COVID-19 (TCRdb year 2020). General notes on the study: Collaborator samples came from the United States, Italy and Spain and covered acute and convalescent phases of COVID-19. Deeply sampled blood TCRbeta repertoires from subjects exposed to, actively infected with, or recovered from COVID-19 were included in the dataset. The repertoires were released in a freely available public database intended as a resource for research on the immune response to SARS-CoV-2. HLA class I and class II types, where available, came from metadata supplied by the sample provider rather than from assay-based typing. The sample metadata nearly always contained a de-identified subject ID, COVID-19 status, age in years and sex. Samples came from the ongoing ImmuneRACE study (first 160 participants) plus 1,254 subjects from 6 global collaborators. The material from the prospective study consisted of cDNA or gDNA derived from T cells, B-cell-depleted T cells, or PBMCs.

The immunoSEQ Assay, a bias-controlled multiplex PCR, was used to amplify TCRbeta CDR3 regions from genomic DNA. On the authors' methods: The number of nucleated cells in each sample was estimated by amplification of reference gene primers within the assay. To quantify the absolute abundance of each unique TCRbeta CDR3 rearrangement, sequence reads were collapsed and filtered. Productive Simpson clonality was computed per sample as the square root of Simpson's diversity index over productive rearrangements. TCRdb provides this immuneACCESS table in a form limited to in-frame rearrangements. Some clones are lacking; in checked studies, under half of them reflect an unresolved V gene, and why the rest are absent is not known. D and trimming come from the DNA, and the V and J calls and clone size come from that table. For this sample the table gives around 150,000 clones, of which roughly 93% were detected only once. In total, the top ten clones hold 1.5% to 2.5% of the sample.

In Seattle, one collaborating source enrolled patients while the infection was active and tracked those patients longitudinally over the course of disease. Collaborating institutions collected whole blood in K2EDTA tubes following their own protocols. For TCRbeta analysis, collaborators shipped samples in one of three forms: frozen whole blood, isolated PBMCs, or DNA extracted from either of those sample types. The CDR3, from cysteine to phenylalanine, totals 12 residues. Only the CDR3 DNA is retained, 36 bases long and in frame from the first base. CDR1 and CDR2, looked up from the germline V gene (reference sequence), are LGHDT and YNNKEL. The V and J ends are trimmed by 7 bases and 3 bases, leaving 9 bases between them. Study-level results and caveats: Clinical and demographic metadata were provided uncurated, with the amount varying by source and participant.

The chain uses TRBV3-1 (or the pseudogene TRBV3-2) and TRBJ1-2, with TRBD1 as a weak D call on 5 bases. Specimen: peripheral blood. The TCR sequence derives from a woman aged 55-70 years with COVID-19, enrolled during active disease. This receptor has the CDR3 CASTSGDYGYTF. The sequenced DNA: TGTGCCAGCACCTCGGGGGACTATGGCTACACCTTC.